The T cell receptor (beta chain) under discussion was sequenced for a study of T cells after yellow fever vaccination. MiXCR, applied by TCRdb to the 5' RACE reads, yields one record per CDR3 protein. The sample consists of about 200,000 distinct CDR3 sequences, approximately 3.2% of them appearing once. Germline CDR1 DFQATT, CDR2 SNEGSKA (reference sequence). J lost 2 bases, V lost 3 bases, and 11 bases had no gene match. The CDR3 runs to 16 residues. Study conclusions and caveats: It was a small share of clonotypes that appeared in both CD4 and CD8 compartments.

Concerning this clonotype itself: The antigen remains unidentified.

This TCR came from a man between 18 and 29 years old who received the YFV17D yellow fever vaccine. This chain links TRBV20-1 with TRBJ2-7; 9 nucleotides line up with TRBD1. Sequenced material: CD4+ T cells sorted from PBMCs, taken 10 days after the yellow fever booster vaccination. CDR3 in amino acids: CSARDGGTGITYEQYF. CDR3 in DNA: TGCAGTGCTAGGGATGGAGGGACAGGGATAACCTACGAGCAGTACTTC.